This TCR beta chain was identified during a study of blood T cell repertoires in COVID-19 (dated by TCRdb to the early 2020s). As for the study more broadly: The collaborator samples originated in the United States, Italy and Spain and spanned the acute and convalescent phases of COVID-19. The material from the prospective study consisted of cDNA or gDNA derived from T cells, B-cell-depleted T cells, or PBMCs. The dataset comprised deeply sampled blood TCRbeta repertoires from subjects exposed to, actively infected with, or recovered from COVID-19. A freely available public database, intended as a resource for researchers studying the immune response to SARS-CoV-2, is where the repertoires were released. Samples were obtained from the ongoing ImmuneRACE study (first 160 participants) and from over 1,000 subjects provided by 6 global collaborators. Sample metadata almost always included a de-identified subject ID, COVID-19 status, age in years and sex. HLA class I and class II types, where available, came from metadata supplied by the sample provider rather than from assay-based typing.

Whole blood was collected in K2EDTA tubes by collaborating institutions according to the institutions' own protocols. For TCRbeta analysis, collaborators shipped samples in one of three forms: frozen whole blood, isolated PBMCs, or DNA extracted from either of those sample types. On this clone: Its binding antigen is unknown. Base quality data are lacking; no much larger clone is found one base away.

The CDR3 has 16 amino acids, counting the end cysteine and phenylalanine. The read is trimmed to its CDR3 DNA, 48 bases read in frame from base 1. V gives up 4 bases and J gives up 4 bases, and the segment between their germline ends measures 19 bases. Per the germline V gene, SGHDN is the CDR1 and FVKESK is the CDR2. The immunoSEQ Assay, a bias-controlled multiplex PCR, was used to amplify TCRbeta CDR3 regions from genomic DNA. In the original analysis: Within the assay, amplification of reference gene primers was used to estimate how many nucleated cells each sample contained. Sequence reads were collapsed and filtered to measure the absolute abundance of every unique TCRbeta CDR3 rearrangement. For each sample, productive Simpson clonality was calculated as the square root of Simpson's diversity index over productive rearrangements. TCRdb obtained this table from immuneACCESS and retained in-frame rearrangements with V and J assigned. These tables miss some clones; where compared with another copy, unresolved V genes account for less than half of the shortfall, and the remainder is unexplained. V and J calls and clone size are copied from that table; D and trimming were computed from the DNA. The sample table lists approximately 80,000 clones, about 87% of them with a count of one. The ten largest clones add up to about 8.2% of the sample.

Broader findings and caveats from the paper: The amount of clinical and demographic metadata varied by source and participant and was provided uncurated.

The source is a human donor in a cohort sampled during active COVID-19. This chain is built from TRBV14 and TRBJ1-1, with a weak D call of TRBD1 (6 bases match). Sequenced sample: peripheral blood. DNA sequence: TGTGCCAGCAGCCTGACAGGTTTTTCTCCATTCACTGAAGCTTTCTTT. This sequence encodes CASSLTGFSPFTEAFF.